Here is one TCR beta chain with its context. The antigen is unknown. Germline CDR1 reads MGHRA; CDR2 reads YSYEKL. V dropped 0 bases and J dropped 3 bases, with 18 bases sitting between them. This CDR3 spans 18 amino acids. This entry is derived from a study of CD8 T cells in ankylosing spondylitis. Study outcomes and limitations: Disease-linked clones reportedly concentrated significantly in matched ankylosing spondylitis synovial fluid. Previous work reported some of these motif variants in the synovial fluid and blood of reactive arthritis. For ankylosing spondylitis blood, a TCR beta motif of about 8 highly homologous variants appeared characteristic.

MiXCR, applied by TCRdb to the 5' RACE reads, yields one record per CDR3 protein. The sample consists of 300,000 to 400,000 distinct CDR3 sequences, about 15% of them appearing once. The chain is built from TRBV4-1 and TRBJ2-1; TRBD1 or TRBD2 may be the D gene (5 bases each). The sequence was obtained from a male donor with ankylosing spondylitis or in good health (not recorded which). What was sequenced was blood, either unsorted or a sorted T cell fraction (not recorded which). The CDR3 DNA reads TGCGCCAGCAGCCAAGAAAGAGGGGTACAAAGCTACTACAATGAGCAGTTCTTC. Translated, it gives CASSQERGVQSYYNEQFF.